This paragraph reports one T cell receptor (beta chain). The data originate from a study of neoadjuvant anti-PD-1 for oral cavity cancer. The CDR3 runs 14 residues. The germline gives CDR1 SNHLY, CDR2 FYNNEI. V was trimmed by 4 bases and J by 0 bases, leaving 9 bases between them. Sequencing used immunoSEQ multiplex PCR; TCRdb keeps in-frame clones, though not all of them. The repertoire holds 60,000 to 75,000 clones, with 79% as singletons. Patients had HPV-negative, locally advanced oral cavity squamous cell carcinoma. No culture or expansion preceded analysis of these blood cells. The input for sequencing was PBMCs, taken before nivolumab (anti-PD-1) treatment. This chain links TRBV2 with TRBJ1-1; D is undetermined. This receptor was identified in a person aged 35-80 years with oral cavity squamous cell carcinoma. CDR3 residues: CASSGGEMNTEAFF. The DNA for the CDR3 is TGTGCCAGCAGTGGCGGTGAAATGAACACTGAAGCTTTCTTT.